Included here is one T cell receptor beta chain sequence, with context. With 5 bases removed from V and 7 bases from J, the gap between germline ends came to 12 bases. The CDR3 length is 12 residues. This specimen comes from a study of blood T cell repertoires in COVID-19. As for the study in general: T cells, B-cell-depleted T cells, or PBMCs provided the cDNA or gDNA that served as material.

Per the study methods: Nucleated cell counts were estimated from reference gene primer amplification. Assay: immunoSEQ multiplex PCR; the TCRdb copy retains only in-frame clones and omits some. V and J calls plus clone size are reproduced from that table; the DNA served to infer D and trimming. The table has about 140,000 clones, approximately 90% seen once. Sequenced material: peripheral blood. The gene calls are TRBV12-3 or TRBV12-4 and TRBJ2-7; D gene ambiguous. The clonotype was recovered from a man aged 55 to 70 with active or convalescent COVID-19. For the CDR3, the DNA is TGTGCCAGCAGTCCCTCATACGGGGAGCAGTACTTC. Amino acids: CASSPSYGEQYF.